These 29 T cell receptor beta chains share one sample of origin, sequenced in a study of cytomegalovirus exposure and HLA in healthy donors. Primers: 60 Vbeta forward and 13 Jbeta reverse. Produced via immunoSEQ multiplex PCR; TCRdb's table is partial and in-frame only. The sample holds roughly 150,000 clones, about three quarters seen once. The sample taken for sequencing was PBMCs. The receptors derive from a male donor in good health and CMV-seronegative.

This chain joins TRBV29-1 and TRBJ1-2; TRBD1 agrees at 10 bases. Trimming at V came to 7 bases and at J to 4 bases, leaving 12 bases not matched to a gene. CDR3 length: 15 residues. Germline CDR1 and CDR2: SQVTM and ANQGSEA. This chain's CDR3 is CSATPGTGVTYGYTF. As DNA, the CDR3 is TGCAGCGCAACCCCCGGGACAGGGGTCACCTATGGCTACACCTTC.

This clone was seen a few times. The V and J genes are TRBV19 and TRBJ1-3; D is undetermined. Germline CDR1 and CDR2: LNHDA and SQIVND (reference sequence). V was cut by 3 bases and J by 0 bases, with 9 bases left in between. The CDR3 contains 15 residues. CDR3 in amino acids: CASSIQAHSGNTIYF. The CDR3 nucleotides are TGTGCCAGTAGTATTCAGGCCCACTCTGGAAACACCATATATTTT.

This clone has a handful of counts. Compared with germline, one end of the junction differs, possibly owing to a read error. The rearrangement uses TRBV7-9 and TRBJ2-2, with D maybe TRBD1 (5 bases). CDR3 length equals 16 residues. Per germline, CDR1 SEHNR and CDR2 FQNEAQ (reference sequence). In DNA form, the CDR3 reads TGTTCCAGCAGCCCGCGAGGACAACCCAACACCGGGGAGCTGTTTTTT. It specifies CSSSPRGQPNTGELFF.

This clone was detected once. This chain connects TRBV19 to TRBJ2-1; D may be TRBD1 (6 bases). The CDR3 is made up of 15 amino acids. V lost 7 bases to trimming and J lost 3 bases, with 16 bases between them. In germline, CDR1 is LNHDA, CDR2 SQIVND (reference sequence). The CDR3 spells CASTPRAGDYNEQFF. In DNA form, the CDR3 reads TGTGCCAGTACCCCGAGGGCAGGGGACTACAATGAGCAGTTCTTC.

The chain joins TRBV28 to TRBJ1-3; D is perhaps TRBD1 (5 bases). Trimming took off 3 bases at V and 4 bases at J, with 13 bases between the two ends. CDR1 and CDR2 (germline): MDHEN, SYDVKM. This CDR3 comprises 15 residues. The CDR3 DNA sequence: TGTGCCAGCAGTTTCAGTGCAGGGTCGGGAAACACCATATATTTT. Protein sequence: CASSFSAGSGNTIYF.

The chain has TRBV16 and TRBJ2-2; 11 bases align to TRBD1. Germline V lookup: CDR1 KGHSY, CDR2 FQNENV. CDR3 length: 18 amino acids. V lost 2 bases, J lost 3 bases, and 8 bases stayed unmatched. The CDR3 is CASSQTRTGGAHTGELFF. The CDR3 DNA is TGTGCCAGCAGCCAAACAAGGACAGGGGGCGCGCACACCGGGGAGCTGTTTTTT.

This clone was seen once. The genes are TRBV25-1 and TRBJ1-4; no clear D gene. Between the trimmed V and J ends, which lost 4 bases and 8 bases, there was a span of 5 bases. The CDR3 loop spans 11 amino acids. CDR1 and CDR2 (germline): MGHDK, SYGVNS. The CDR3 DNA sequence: TGTGCCAGCAGTGGAGGGGAAAAACTGTTTTTT. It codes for CASSGGEKLFF.

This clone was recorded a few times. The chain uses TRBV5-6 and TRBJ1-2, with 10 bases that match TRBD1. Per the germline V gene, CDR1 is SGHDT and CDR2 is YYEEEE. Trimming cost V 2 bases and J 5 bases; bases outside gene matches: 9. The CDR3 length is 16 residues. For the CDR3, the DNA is TGTGCCAGCAGCTTACGATCAGGACAGGGGGTTTATGGCTACACCTTC. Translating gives CASSLRSGQGVYGYTF.

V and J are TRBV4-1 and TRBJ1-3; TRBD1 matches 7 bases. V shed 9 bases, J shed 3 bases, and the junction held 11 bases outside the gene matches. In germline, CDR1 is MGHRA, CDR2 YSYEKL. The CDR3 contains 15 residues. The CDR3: CASRMTGMGGNTIYF. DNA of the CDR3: TGCGCCAGTCGAATGACAGGGATGGGTGGAAACACCATATATTTT.

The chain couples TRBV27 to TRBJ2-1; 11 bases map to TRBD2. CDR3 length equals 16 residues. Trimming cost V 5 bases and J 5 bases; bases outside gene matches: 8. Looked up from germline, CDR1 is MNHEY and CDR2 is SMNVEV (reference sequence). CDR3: CASSIPGLAENNEQFF. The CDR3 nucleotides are TGTGCCAGCAGTATCCCGGGACTAGCGGAAAACAATGAGCAGTTCTTC.

The CDR3 spells CASSLWFLGAAPTNEQFF. CDR3 coding DNA: TGTGCCAGCAGCTTATGGTTTCTGGGGGCGGCTCCTACGAATGAGCAGTTCTTC. The chain links TRBV7-2 to TRBJ2-1; D may be TRBD1 (6 bases). The CDR3 covers 18 residues. V was pared by 2 bases and J by 7 bases, with 24 bases between. Germline V gives CDR1 SGHTA, CDR2 FQGNSA.

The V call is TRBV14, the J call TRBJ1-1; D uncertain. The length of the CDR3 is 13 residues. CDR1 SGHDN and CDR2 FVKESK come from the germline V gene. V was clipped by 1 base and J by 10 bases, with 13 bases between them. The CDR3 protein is CASSQVTDLSAFF. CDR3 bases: TGTGCCAGCAGCCAAGTTACAGATTTATCAGCTTTCTTT.

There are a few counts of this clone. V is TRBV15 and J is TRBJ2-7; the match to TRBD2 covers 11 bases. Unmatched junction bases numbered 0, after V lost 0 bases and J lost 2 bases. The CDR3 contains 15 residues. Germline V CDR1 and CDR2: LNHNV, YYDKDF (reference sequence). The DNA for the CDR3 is TGTGCCACCAGCAGAGAGGGACTAGCGGCCTACGAGCAGTACTTC. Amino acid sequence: CATSREGLAAYEQYF.

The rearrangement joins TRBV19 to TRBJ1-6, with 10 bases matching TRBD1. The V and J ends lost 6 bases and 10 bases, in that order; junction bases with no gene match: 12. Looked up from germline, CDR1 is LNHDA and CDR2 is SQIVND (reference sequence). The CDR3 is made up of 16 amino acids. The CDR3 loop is CASSLPSGTGDSPLHF. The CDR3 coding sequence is TGTGCCAGTAGCTTACCTTCCGGGACAGGGGACTCACCCCTCCACTTT.

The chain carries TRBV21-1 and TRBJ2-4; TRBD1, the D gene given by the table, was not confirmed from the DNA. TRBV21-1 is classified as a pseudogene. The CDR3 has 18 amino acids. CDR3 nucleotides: TGTGCCAGCTCTAGGGATTTTCCGGACAGACGAGCCAAAAACATTCAGTACTTC. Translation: CASSRDFPDRRAKNIQYF.

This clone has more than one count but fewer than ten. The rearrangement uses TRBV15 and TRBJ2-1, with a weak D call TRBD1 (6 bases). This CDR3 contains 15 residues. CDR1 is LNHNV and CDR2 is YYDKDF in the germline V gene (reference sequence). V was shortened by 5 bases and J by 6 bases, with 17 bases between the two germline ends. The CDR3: CATSPGSRGGNEQFF. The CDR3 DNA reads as TGTGCCACCAGCCCCGGATCGCGAGGGGGCAATGAGCAGTTCTTC.

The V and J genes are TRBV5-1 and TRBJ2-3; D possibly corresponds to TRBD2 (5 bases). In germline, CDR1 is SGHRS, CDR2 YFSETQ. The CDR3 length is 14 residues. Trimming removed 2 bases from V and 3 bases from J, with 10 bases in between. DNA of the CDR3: TGCGCCAGCAGCTTCCGGGAAAGGACAGATACGCAGTATTTT. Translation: CASSFRERTDTQYF. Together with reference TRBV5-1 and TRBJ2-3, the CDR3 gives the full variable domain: KAGVTQTPRYLIKTRGQQVTLSCSPISGHRSVSWYQQTPGQGLQFLFEYFSETQRNKGNFPGRFSGRQFSNSRSEMNVSTLELGDSALYLCASSFRERTDTQYFGPGTRLTVL.

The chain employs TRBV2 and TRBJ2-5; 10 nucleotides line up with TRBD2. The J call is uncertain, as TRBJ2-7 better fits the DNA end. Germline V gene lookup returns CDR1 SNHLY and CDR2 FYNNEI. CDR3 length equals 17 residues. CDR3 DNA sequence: TGTGCCAGCAGTGAGCGTCTAGCGGGAGCCCTCTCCTACGAGCAGTACTTC. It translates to CASSERLAGALSYEQYF.

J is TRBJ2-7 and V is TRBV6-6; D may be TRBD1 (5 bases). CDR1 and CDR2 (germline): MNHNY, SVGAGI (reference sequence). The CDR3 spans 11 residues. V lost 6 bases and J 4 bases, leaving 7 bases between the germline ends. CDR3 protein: CASRGRYEQYF. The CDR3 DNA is TGTGCCAGCAGGGGGCGGTACGAGCAGTACTTC.

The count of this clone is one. Here the CDR3 DNA reads TGCGCCAGCAGTGAGAAGGGGAATTCACCCCTCCACTTT. Protein sequence: CASSEKGNSPLHF. The chain has TRBV10-1 and TRBJ1-6; TRBD1 might be the D (5 bases). V was shortened by 2 bases and J by 7 bases, with 6 bases between the two germline ends. The CDR3 runs 13 residues. Germline loops: CDR1 WNHNN, CDR2 SYGVQD (reference sequence).

CDR3 bases: TGTGCCAGCAGCTTAGCGCAAAGCGGGGGGGGCGAGACCCAGTACTTC. Its translation is CASSLAQSGGGETQYF. V and J are TRBV7-6 and TRBJ2-5, with 10 bases that match TRBD2. Germline V gene lookup returns CDR1 SGHVS and CDR2 FNYEAQ. V was pared by 0 bases and J by 5 bases, with 6 bases of the junction left unmatched. CDR3 length: 16 amino acids.

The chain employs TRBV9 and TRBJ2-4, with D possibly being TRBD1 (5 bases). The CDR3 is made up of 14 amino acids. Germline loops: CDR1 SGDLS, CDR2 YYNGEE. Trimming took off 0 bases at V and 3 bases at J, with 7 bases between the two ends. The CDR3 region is CASSVEGNKNIQYF. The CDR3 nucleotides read TGTGCCAGCAGCGTAGAGGGGAACAAAAACATTCAGTACTTC.

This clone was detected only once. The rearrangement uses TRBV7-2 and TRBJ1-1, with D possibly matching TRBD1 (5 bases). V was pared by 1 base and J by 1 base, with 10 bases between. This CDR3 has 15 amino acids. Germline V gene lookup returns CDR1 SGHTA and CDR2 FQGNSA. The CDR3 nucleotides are TGTGCCAGCAGCTTAGAAGTGACAGCGAACACTGAAGCTTTCTTT. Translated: CASSLEVTANTEAFF.

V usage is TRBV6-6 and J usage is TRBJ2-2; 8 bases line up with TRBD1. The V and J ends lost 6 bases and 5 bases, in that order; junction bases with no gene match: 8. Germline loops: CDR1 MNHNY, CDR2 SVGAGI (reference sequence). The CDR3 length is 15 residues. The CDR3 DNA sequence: TGTGCCAGCAGAGAGCGACAGGGGCGGACCGGGGAGCTGTTTTTT. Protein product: CASRERQGRTGELFF.

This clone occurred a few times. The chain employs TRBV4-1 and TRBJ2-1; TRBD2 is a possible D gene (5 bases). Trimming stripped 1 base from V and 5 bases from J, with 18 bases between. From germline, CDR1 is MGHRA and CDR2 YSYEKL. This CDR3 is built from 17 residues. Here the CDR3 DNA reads TGCGCCAGCAGCCAAGTGTCCTTAGTGGAGAGGGACAATGAGCAGTTCTTC. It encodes CASSQVSLVERDNEQFF.

The CDR3 spells CASREGGGGEYAGELFF. In DNA form, the CDR3 reads TGTGCCAGCCGTGAGGGGGGGGGAGGGGAGTACGCCGGGGAGCTGTTTTTT. The rearrangement joins TRBV9 to TRBJ2-2; D is possibly TRBD2 (7 bases). The CDR3 totals 17 residues. The ends were cut back, 7 bases at V and 6 bases at J, with 25 bases in the middle. Looked up from germline, CDR1 is SGDLS and CDR2 is YYNGEE.

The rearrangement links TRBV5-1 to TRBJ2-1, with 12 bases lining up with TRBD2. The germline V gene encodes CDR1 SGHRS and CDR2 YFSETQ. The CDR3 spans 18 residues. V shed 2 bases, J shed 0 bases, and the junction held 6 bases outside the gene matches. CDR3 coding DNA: TGCGCCAGCAGCTTTCGGACTAGCGGGACCATCTCCTACAATGAGCAGTTCTTC. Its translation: CASSFRTSGTISYNEQFF.

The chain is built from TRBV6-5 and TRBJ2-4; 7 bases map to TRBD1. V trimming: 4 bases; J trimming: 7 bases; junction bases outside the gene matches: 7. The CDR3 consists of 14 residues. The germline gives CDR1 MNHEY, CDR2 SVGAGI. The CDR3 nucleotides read TGTGCCAGCAGTTTGTCAGGGGGAACGAACATTCAGTACTTC. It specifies CASSLSGGTNIQYF.

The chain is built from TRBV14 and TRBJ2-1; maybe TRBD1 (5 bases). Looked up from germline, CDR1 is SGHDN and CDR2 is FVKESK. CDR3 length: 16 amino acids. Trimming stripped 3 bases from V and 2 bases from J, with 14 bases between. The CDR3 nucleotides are TGTGCCAGCAGCCAGACAAAGGGGCGTCCCTACAATGAGCAGTTCTTC. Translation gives CASSQTKGRPYNEQFF.